This T cell receptor beta chain was sequenced in a study of regulatory T cells in long-lasting Graves disease. Ten or more counts support this clonotype. No antigen is known for it. iRepertoire HTBI primers and Arm-PCR of CDR3 regions built TCR beta libraries. TCRdb ran MiXCR on the multiplex PCR reads and lists one entry per CDR3 protein. The sample has fewer than 400,000 distinct CDR3 sequences; about 20% are singletons. The CDR3 sequence is 12 residues long. Trimming took 2 bases from V and 2 from J, leaving 2 bases between them. Study-wide findings and caveats: Newly diagnosed patients shared 1,000 or so public clonotypes; persistent patients shared approximately 2,900.

Time point here: newly diagnosed GD, antithyroid drugs for less than 3 months. PBMCs were the source of the RNA used for TCR sequencing. The TCR originated in a female donor with Graves disease. The specimen comprised peripheral blood mononuclear cells (PBMCs), sampled at new diagnosis, from a patient treated with antithyroid drugs. This chain connects TRBV12-3 or TRBV12-4 to TRBJ2-3; D call uncertain. Here the CDR3 reads CASSLITDTQYF. CDR3 coding DNA: TGTGCCAGCAGTTTAATCACAGATACGCAGTATTTT.